This T cell receptor (beta chain) was identified during a study of spatial heterogeneity in lung cancer. This clonotype was seen a few times. Its target is not known. TCRdb processed the 5' RACE reads anew with MiXCR; each CDR3 protein has one entry. There are 20,000 to 30,000 distinct CDR3 sequences in the sample; 8% to 10% occur only once, and roughly 8.2% lies in the top ten. Documented time point: sample taken at primary tumor resection. General study results and limits: Intratumoral expanded alpha and beta TCR counts were found to track tumor mutation counts.

Specimen: lung tumor tissue, collected at surgery. The TCR sequence derives from a male donor with early-stage non-small cell lung cancer.

CDR3 sequence (DNA): TGTGCCTGGAGTGTACGGACGAATCAGCCCCAGCATTTT. Protein product: CAWSVRTNQPQHF. This rearrangement joins TRBV30 to TRBJ1-5; no clear D. This CDR3 comprises 13 residues. Trimming removed 0 bases at V and 4 bases at J, with 7 bases between. Germline V gene lookup returns CDR1 GTSNPN and CDR2 SVGIG (reference sequence).